This is a list of T cell receptor beta chains from one sample in a study of T cell repertoires in cytomegalovirus infection. TCRdb reanalysed the reads using MiXCR and keeps one entry per CDR3 protein. The sample comprises 230,000 or so distinct CDR3 sequences, more than 15% of which are singletons, and about half rests with the top ten. Sequencing used CD8+ T cells from PBMCs. The receptors derive from a human donor in good health (CMV status not recorded). Some clones in this sample may be carry-over from other donors' samples. The CDR3 runs from the conserved cysteine through the conserved F or W. Fields, in order: V gene, J gene, D gene, clone size, CDR3 DNA, CDR3 protein. D genes are given only for firm matches. Size values are once, few and many counts, or a class for expanded clones, and some rows have none.

TRBV20-1	TRBJ2-1	TRBD1	NA	TGCAGTGCTAGAGACCGACAGGGGGCTCGGGGCAATGAGCAGTTCTTC	CSARDRQGARGNEQFF
TRBV2	TRBJ2-5	TRBD2	NA	TGTGCCAGCCTCGGGACTAGCACGGAGACCCAGTACTTC	CASLGTSTETQYF
TRBV28	TRBJ2-7	NA	few	TGTGCCAGCAGTGGTGTGCGACGGATCTACGAGCAGTACTTC	CASSGVRRIYEQYF
TRBV6-2/TRBV6-3	TRBJ1-5	NA	NA	TGTGCCAGCAGTTACGGGCAGCTCAGTCAGCCCCAGCATTTT	CASSYGQLSQPQHF
TRBV6-6	TRBJ1-4	TRBD1	few	TGTGCCAGCTTGACAGGGCCCGGGAAACTGTTTTTT	CASLTGPGKLFF
TRBV13	TRBJ1-2	NA	NA	TGTGCCAGCAGCTTAGGCGCCCGGTTACTCTACACCTTC	CASSLGARLLYTF
TRBV4-1	TRBJ2-1	TRBD2	NA	TGCGCCAGCAGCCAAGCTGGGACTAGCGGGGATGAGCAGTTCTTC	CASSQAGTSGDEQFF
TRBV15	TRBJ2-1	NA	NA	TGTGCCACCAGCACCCATGGCACTTACAGTGAGCAGTTCTTC	CATSTHGTYSEQFF
TRBV27	TRBJ2-3	TRBD2	NA	TGTGCCAGCAGTCCCGGGACTAGCGGGGGGGCAGATACGCAGTATTTT	CASSPGTSGGADTQYF
TRBV7-9	TRBJ2-1	NA	many	TGTGCCAGCAGCTTTAGCGACACTCAACTCGATGAGCAGTTCTTC	CASSFSDTQLDEQFF
TRBV20-1	TRBJ2-7	TRBD1	many	TGCAGTGCCCCGTCGGGACAGGGTTTCGACGAGCAGTACTTC	CSAPSGQGFDEQYF
TRBV4-1	TRBJ1-1	NA	NA	TGCGCCACCGCTGAGGGGGGCTCCTCTGAAGCTTTCTTT	CATAEGGSSEAFF
TRBV19	TRBJ2-1	NA	few	TGTGCCAGTAGTATTTCTCCAGCTTACAATGAGCAGTTCTTC	CASSISPAYNEQFF
TRBV14	TRBJ2-3	TRBD2	NA	TGTGCCAGCAGCCGGGAAGCGGGGAGCACAGATACGCAGTATTTT	CASSREAGSTDTQYF
TRBV7-6	TRBJ1-4	NA	NA	TGTGCCAGCAGCTTGACCGTTGATAGTGTGTTTTTT	CASSLTVDSVFF
TRBV29-1	TRBJ1-1	NA	NA	TGCAGCGTTGAAGTTTTAAATGGGCGGGGGACTGAAGCTTTCTTT	CSVEVLNGRGTEAFF
TRBV20-1	TRBJ2-1	TRBD2	few	TGCAGTGCTAGAACCCTAGCGGGGGGTGGTTACAATGAGCAGTTCTTC	CSARTLAGGGYNEQFF
TRBV5-6	TRBJ2-7	TRBD1	many	TGTGCCAGCAGCTTGTTAAGGGACAGGGAAGCCTACGAGCAGTACTTC	CASSLLRDREAYEQYF
TRBV5-1	TRBJ2-5	TRBD1	NA	TGCGCCAGCAGCCCAGGACAGGGCGTCATAGATGACCAGTACTTC	CASSPGQGVIDDQYF
TRBV28	TRBJ1-2	TRBD1	few	TGTGCCAGCAGGCAGGGGGCACACTATGGCTACACCTTC	CASRQGAHYGYTF
TRBV27	TRBJ1-4	NA	NA	TGTGCCAGCAGTTTACCCCCTCCCAGGCGTGATGAAAAACTGTTTTTT	CASSLPPPRRDEKLFF
TRBV12-3/TRBV12-4	TRBJ1-1	NA	few	TGTGCCAGCAGGGGAGCACCGAACACTGAAGCTTTCTTT	CASRGAPNTEAFF
TRBV24-1	TRBJ2-1	NA	NA	TGTGCCACCAGTCAACCCGGGGTCTTGTACAATGAGCAGTTCTTC	CATSQPGVLYNEQFF
TRBV15	TRBJ1-2	TRBD1	few	TGTGCCACCACCCCGATCCGGGACAGGGCCTATGGCTACACCTTC	CATTPIRDRAYGYTF
TRBV6-2/TRBV6-3	TRBJ1-1	NA	many	TGTGCCAGCAGTTACGGAAGGGGCTTTTACACTGAAGCTTTCTTT	CASSYGRGFYTEAFF
TRBV6-8	TRBJ2-1	TRBD1	few	TGTGCCAGCAGTTACTCCGGGACAGGGTTGGATGAGCAGTTCTTC	CASSYSGTGLDEQFF
TRBV5-1	TRBJ2-7	NA	many	TGCGCCAGCAGCTCTGACAGGAGGCAATCCTACGAGCAGTACTTC	CASSSDRRQSYEQYF
TRBV28	TRBJ1-5	TRBD1	many	TGTGCCAGCAGCCCCCCGACAGGGGAGAATCAGCCCCAGCATTTT	CASSPPTGENQPQHF
TRBV19	TRBJ1-5	NA	NA	TGTGCCAGTAGGGACGGTCAGCCCCAGCATTTT	CASRDGQPQHF
TRBV15	TRBJ2-3	TRBD1	NA	TGTGCCACCAGCAGAGGCTCCGACAGGGTCGGAACAGATACGCAGTATTTT	CATSRGSDRVGTDTQYF
TRBV7-6	TRBJ2-1	TRBD2	many	TGTGCCAGCAGCTTAGCGGCTAGCGGGGGGGTTACGAATGAGCAGTTCTTC	CASSLAASGGVTNEQFF
TRBV28	TRBJ1-1	TRBD1	few	TGTGCCAGCAGTACCCGGGACAGGGTTATGAACACTGAAGCTTTCTTT	CASSTRDRVMNTEAFF
TRBV6-1	TRBJ1-6	TRBD1	few	TGTGCCAGCAGTGACCGTCGACAGGGATCCAATTCACCCCTCCACTTT	CASSDRRQGSNSPLHF
TRBV20-1	TRBJ2-1	TRBD2	few	TGCAGTGCTAGAGAATTCAGCGGGGGGGCATATGAGCAGTTCTTC	CSAREFSGGAYEQFF
TRBV7-6	TRBJ2-6	NA	many	TGTGCCAGCAGCTACGCCGAGGGGTCTGGGGCCAACGTCCTGACTTTC	CASSYAEGSGANVLTF
TRBV29-1	TRBJ2-5	TRBD1	few	TGCAGCGTTGAGACAGGGTGGGAGACCCAGTACTTC	CSVETGWETQYF
TRBV10-3	TRBJ2-7	NA	NA	TGTGCCAGCAGAACGGTAGCCTACGAGCAGTACTTC	CASRTVAYEQYF
TRBV11-1	TRBJ1-4	NA	NA	TGTGCCAGCAGCTTGGGGTTCAACTGGAATAATGAAAAACTGTTTTTT	CASSLGFNWNNEKLFF
TRBV28	TRBJ2-5	TRBD1	many	TGTGCCAGCAGTTTGGGCGGGACAGGGAGAGAGACCCAGTACTTC	CASSLGGTGRETQYF
TRBV28	TRBJ1-4	NA	NA	TGTGCCAGCGGTAACGGCGTAACTAATGAAAAACTGTTTTTT	CASGNGVTNEKLFF
TRBV20-1	TRBJ1-6	NA	many	TGCAGTGCTAGAGATAAACCAGGGGATGACGGTTCACCCCTCCACTTT	CSARDKPGDDGSPLHF
TRBV4-1	TRBJ1-1	NA	many	TGCGCCAGCAGCCAAGACCCGCCCGTTCGGGGCACTGAAGCTTTCTTT	CASSQDPPVRGTEAFF
TRBV6-5	TRBJ1-1	NA	few	TGTGCCAGCAGTCTAGGCAGGAATCTAGGAGCTTTCTTT	CASSLGRNLGAFF
TRBV7-9	TRBJ1-1	NA	many	TGTGCCAGCAGCTTCAGGGAGAACACTGAAGCTTTCTTT	CASSFRENTEAFF
TRBV19	TRBJ2-7	NA	few	TGTGCCAGTAGTATAGGAAAGGCCTACTCCTACGAGCAGTACTTC	CASSIGKAYSYEQYF
TRBV7-2	TRBJ2-2	NA	many	TGTGCCAGCAGCTTAGAAATAATAGCGGTGAACACCGGGGAGCTGTTTTTT	CASSLEIIAVNTGELFF
TRBV29-1	TRBJ1-1	TRBD1	NA	TGCAGCGTGAGACAGGGTGTGGGGAACACTGAAGCTTTCTTT	CSVRQGVGNTEAFF
TRBV10-3	TRBJ2-3	NA	NA	TGTGCCATCAGTGCCCAACGGCTGACTAGCACAGATACGCAGTATTTT	CAISAQRLTSTDTQYF
TRBV7-3	TRBJ2-5	NA	many	TGTGCCAGCAGCCCCCCGTTGGGAGAGACCCAGTACTTC	CASSPPLGETQYF
TRBV7-9	TRBJ2-1	TRBD1	many	TGTGCCAGCAGCCTCCACAGGGGATGGAAGCAGTTCTTC	CASSLHRGWKQFF
TRBV5-8	TRBJ2-1	TRBD2	NA	TGTGCCAGCAGCCAACGGGGGGGCCTTGACAATGAGCAGTTCTTC	CASSQRGGLDNEQFF
TRBV7-9	TRBJ2-5	NA	NA	TGTGCCAGCAGCCCTACGGGTGATGTAGCTGAGTGGGAGAAATACCAAGAGACCCAGTACTTC	CASSPTGDVAEWEKYQETQYF
TRBV4-2	TRBJ2-7	NA	many	TGTGCCAGCAGCCACCTCCATGGTCCGGAGAACTACGAGCAGTACTTC	CASSHLHGPENYEQYF
TRBV7-6	TRBJ1-1	NA	NA	TGTGCCAGCAGCTTATGGAGTTCTGAAGCTTTCTTT	CASSLWSSEAFF
TRBV20-1	TRBJ2-7	TRBD1	NA	TGCAGTGCTAGAAGTAAAACCGGGACAGAAACCTACGAGCAGTACTTC	CSARSKTGTETYEQYF
TRBV7-9	TRBJ1-1	NA	many	TGTGCCAGCAGGACAGGAGGCACTGAAGCTTTCTTT	CASRTGGTEAFF
TRBV15	TRBJ2-5	NA	NA	TGTGCCACCAGCAGAGACCCGACACCGACAGCGACGACGGAGACCCAGTACTTC	CATSRDPTPTATTETQYF
TRBV12-3/TRBV12-4	TRBJ1-2	TRBD1	many	TGTGCCAAGTTAACAGGGGGCGAGGGCTACACCTTC	CAKLTGGEGYTF
TRBV5-6	TRBJ2-5	NA	NA	TGTGCCAGCAGCTTGATGGGGGGTGGAGAGACCCAGTACTTC	CASSLMGGGETQYF
TRBV5-1	TRBJ1-1	NA	few	TGCGCCAGCAGCTTTTTCGCGGCGAACACTGAAGCTTTCTTT	CASSFFAANTEAFF